The rows below give T cell receptor beta chains drawn from one sample of a study of T cell repertoires in cytomegalovirus infection. TCRdb processed the reads anew with MiXCR; each CDR3 protein has one entry. The sample carries fewer than 400,000 distinct CDR3 sequences, around 18% recorded once. Material for sequencing was PBMCs. These receptors were obtained from a human donor in good health (CMV status not recorded). Some clones in this sample may be carry-over from other donors' samples. Both conserved end residues are part of each CDR3. The D gene is left open where the match is weak. Size is stated for part of the rows, as once, few or many counts, or as a class when the clone is expanded.

D,size,J,V,CDR3,DNA
TRBD2,once,TRBJ2-3,TRBV10-3,CAISEPHPLAVSTDTQYF,TGTGCCATCAGTGAGCCCCACCCACTAGCGGTTAGCACAGATACGCAGTATTTT
.,few,TRBJ1-6,TRBV5-6,CASSWGSTYNSPLHF,TGTGCCAGCAGTTGGGGCAGCACCTATAATTCACCCCTCCACTTT
.,.,TRBJ1-3,TRBV28,CASSLWSTVGNTIYF,TGTGCCAGCAGTTTGTGGAGCACGGTCGGAAACACCATATATTTT
TRBD2,.,TRBJ2-4,TRBV28,CASSSGLGGYIQYF,TGTGCCAGCAGTTCCGGACTAGGAGGGTACATTCAGTACTTC
.,.,TRBJ1-6,TRBV20-1,CSARERTGTRSPLHF,TGCAGTGCTAGAGAGAGAACAGGGACAAGATCACCCCTCCACTTT
.,.,TRBJ2-5,TRBV2,CASSALLVTQYF,TGTGCCAGCAGTGCCCTCCTCGTGACCCAGTACTTC
.,.,TRBJ2-3,TRBV4-1,CASSQEVRTDTQYF,TGTGCCAGCAGCCAAGAAGTGAGGACAGATACGCAGTATTTT
.,.,TRBJ2-7,TRBV20-1,CSATQGRSSYEQYF,TGCAGTGCAACACAGGGCAGGAGCTCCTACGAGCAGTACTTC
TRBD2,.,TRBJ2-1,TRBV7-4,CASSLLGGDNEQFF,TGTGCCAGCAGCTTACTGGGAGGGGACAATGAGCAGTTCTTC
.,.,TRBJ2-1,TRBV5-4,CDSRFNAGGHEQLF,TGTGACAGCCGCTTCAACGCAGGGGGGCATGAGCAGTTATTC
TRBD2,.,TRBJ2-1,TRBV20-1,CSARDPGLAHNEQFF,TGCAGTGCTAGAGACCCGGGACTAGCCCACAATGAGCAGTTCTTC
.,few,TRBJ2-7,TRBV6-5,CASSYGRGGYEQYF,TGTGCCAGCAGTTACGGTCGGGGTGGCTACGAGCAGTACTTC
TRBD2,.,TRBJ2-2,TRBV20-1,CSASSVSGGTGELFF,TGCAGTGCTAGTTCTGTCAGCGGGGGCACCGGGGAGCTGTTTTTT
TRBD1,.,TRBJ2-7,TRBV2,CASRMDRGETYEQYF,TGTGCCAGCAGAATGGACAGGGGAGAAACCTACGAGCAGTACTTC
.,.,TRBJ1-1,TRBV6-2/TRBV6-3,CASKDGNTEAFF,TGTGCCAGCAAGGACGGGAACACTGAAGCTTTCTTT
.,few,TRBJ1-1,TRBV10-3,CAISESRLSSQAFF,TGTGCCATCAGTGAGTCACGGCTATCTTCCCAAGCTTTCTTT
TRBD1,few,TRBJ2-5,TRBV27,CASSTSDRGELETQYF,TGTGCCAGCAGTACCTCGGACAGGGGCGAGTTGGAGACCCAGTACTTC
.,many,TRBJ1-6,TRBV7-2,CASSRPTGNNSPLHF,TGTGCCAGCAGCCGACCAACAGGGAATAATTCACCCCTCCACTTT
.,many,TRBJ2-3,TRBV7-2,CASRDPSGQTFTQYF,TGTGCCTCCCGGGACCCCAGTGGGCAGACGTTTACGCAGTATTTT
.,few,TRBJ1-4,TRBV7-9,CASSHGGSGREKLFF,TGTGCCAGCAGCCACGGCGGGTCTGGGCGGGAAAAACTGTTTTTT
TRBD2,few,TRBJ2-1,TRBV20-1,CSARDSEREGNEQFF,TGCAGTGCTAGAGATAGCGAGCGGGAGGGCAATGAGCAGTTCTTC
.,.,TRBJ1-1,TRBV30,CAWSVIGIRTEAFF,TGTGCCTGGAGTGTAATCGGCATCCGTACTGAAGCTTTCTTT
TRBD1,many,TRBJ1-1,TRBV2,CASSRTGRWNTEAFF,TGTGCCAGCAGCCGGACAGGGCGGTGGAACACTGAAGCTTTCTTT
.,.,TRBJ1-6,TRBV20-1,CSARDGGQHSPLHF,TGCAGTGCTAGAGATGGGGGACAACATTCACCCCTCCACTTT
TRBD1,.,TRBJ1-4,TRBV12-3/TRBV12-4,CASSPSRGRNEKLFF,TGTGCCAGCAGTCCCTCGAGGGGGCGCAATGAAAAACTGTTTTTT
.,few,TRBJ2-1,TRBV4-2,CASSRNPAKSSYNEQFF,TGTGCCAGCAGCCGCAACCCGGCGAAAAGCTCCTACAATGAGCAGTTCTTC
.,.,TRBJ2-7,TRBV27,CASSPNRVGYEQYF,TGTGCCAGCAGCCCTAACAGGGTTGGGTACGAGCAGTACTTC
.,few,TRBJ2-1,TRBV12-3/TRBV12-4,CATCQLLNLHNEQFF,TGTGCCACCTGTCAACTTTTAAACCTTCACAATGAGCAGTTCTTC
.,many,TRBJ2-5,TRBV7-2,CASSLPYGTQYF,TGTGCCAGCAGTTTACCCTATGGGACCCAGTACTTC
TRBD1,few,TRBJ1-4,TRBV28,CASSAVTGGREKLFF,TGTGCCAGCAGTGCCGTGACAGGGGGGAGGGAAAAACTGTTTTTT
TRBD1,many,TRBJ2-7,TRBV7-2,CASSRSGTGAWEQYF,TGTGCCAGCAGCCGCTCTGGGACAGGGGCCTGGGAGCAGTACTTC
TRBD1,few,TRBJ2-3,TRBV3-1,CASSDFGTGDPDTQYF,TGTGCCAGCAGCGATTTCGGGACAGGGGACCCAGATACGCAGTATTTT
.,many,TRBJ1-1,TRBV12-3/TRBV12-4,CASRLMNTEAFF,TGTGCCAGCAGGCTTATGAACACTGAAGCTTTCTTT
TRBD2,few,TRBJ2-3,TRBV2,CATLGGVGTDTQYF,TGTGCCACCTTGGGAGGGGTGGGCACAGATACGCAGTATTTT
.,few,TRBJ1-5,TRBV12-3/TRBV12-4,CASSLAGRSNQPQHF,TGTGCCAGCAGTTTAGCTGGCAGAAGCAATCAGCCCCAGCATTTT
.,few,TRBJ2-5,TRBV6-2/TRBV6-3,CASSFTRETQYF,TGTGCCAGCAGCTTTACTCGGGAGACCCAGTACTTC
TRBD2,.,TRBJ2-5,TRBV24-1,CATSGGGGLETQYF,TGTGCCACCAGCGGGGGGGGTGGCTTGGAGACCCAGTACTTC
.,.,TRBJ1-2,TRBV6-1,CASSEGRGGYGYTF,TGTGCCAGCAGTGAGGGCCGAGGGGGCTATGGCTACACCTTC
TRBD1,.,TRBJ1-1,TRBV20-1,CSAPRQGGYTEAFF,TGCAGTGCTCCGCGACAGGGAGGTTACACTGAAGCTTTCTTT
.,.,TRBJ2-3,TRBV5-1,CASSLDVRGRGDTQYF,TGCGCCAGCAGCTTGGATGTGAGGGGCCGGGGAGATACGCAGTATTTT
TRBD2,many,TRBJ2-1,TRBV7-2,CASSPRASGDNEQFF,TGTGCCAGCAGCCCGAGGGCTAGCGGCGACAATGAGCAGTTCTTC
.,.,TRBJ2-1,TRBV10-3,CAITRENSYNEQFF,TGTGCCATCACGAGAGAGAACTCCTACAATGAGCAGTTCTTC
.,.,TRBJ1-1,TRBV10-3,CATHDWRGSTEAFF,TGTGCCACCCACGACTGGAGAGGGAGCACTGAAGCTTTCTTT